One sample yielded the 8 T cell receptor beta chains listed below, sequenced in a study of T cell changes during pregnancy in multiple sclerosis. The method was immunoSEQ multiplex PCR; TCRdb's version includes in-frame clones alone and lacks a portion of them. The profile shows 30,000 to 45,000 clones, 80% to 95% of them singletons. This sample comprised CD8+ T cells from peripheral blood mononuclear cells, obtained before pregnancy. The receptors originated from a female donor with multiple sclerosis, enrolled in a pregnancy study.

The V and J genes are TRBV23-1 and TRBJ1-1, with 8 bases that match TRBD1. TRBV23-1 is classed as an ORF, of uncertain function. This CDR3 has 13 amino acids. Germline trimming cut 9 bases from V and 2 bases from J; bases unmatched to any gene: 5. The CDR3 loop reads CARWTGINTEAFF. DNA for the CDR3: TGCGCCAGATGGACAGGGATAAACACTGAAGCTTTCTTT.

This chain connects TRBV9 to TRBJ2-1, with 10 bases identical to TRBD1. The length of the CDR3 is 16 residues. The trim removed 0 bases at V and 2 bases at J, leaving 2 bases unmatched. Germline V gives CDR1 SGDLS, CDR2 YYNGEE. CDR3: CASSVAGTGAYNEQFF. The CDR3 region has the DNA TGTGCCAGCAGCGTAGCTGGGACAGGGGCCTACAATGAGCAGTTCTTC.

V is TRBV6-1 and J is TRBJ2-7, with D tentatively TRBD1 (5 bases). The CDR3 has 16 residues. V lost 2 bases and J lost 7, with 21 bases in between. Germline lookup yields CDR1 MNHNS and CDR2 SASEGT. The CDR3 DNA follows: TGTGCCAGCAGTGAAACCCCACGAGTAGGGGCCAGTGAGCAGTACTTC. As protein: CASSETPRVGASEQYF.

The V and J genes are TRBV2 and TRBJ1-6; TRBD1 is a possible D gene (5 bases). V lost 8 bases and J lost 2, with 10 bases in between. CDR3 length: 14 amino acids. Germline CDR1 is SNHLY and CDR2 is FYNNEI. The CDR3, as DNA: TGTGCCAGCGGGCTGGACACCTATAATTCACCCCTCCACTTT. Translating gives CASGLDTYNSPLHF.

There are a few counts of this clone. V is TRBV9 and J is TRBJ2-2; 7 bases align to TRBD1. The V segment lost 5 bases and the J segment 5 bases; nucleotides outside the gene matches: 15. The CDR3 consists of 17 residues. Germline CDR1 reads SGDLS; CDR2 reads YYNGEE. Here the CDR3 DNA reads TGTGCCAGCAGTCACGGACAGGATCAAAGGAGAACCGGGGAGCTGTTTTTT. Protein product: CASSHGQDQRRTGELFF.

In its sample, this clone was seen once. This chain connects TRBV27 to TRBJ2-7; a weak D match, TRBD1 (6 bases). CDR1 and CDR2 from the germline V gene are MNHEY and SMNVEV (reference sequence). V lost 5 bases to trimming and J lost 2 bases, with 13 bases between them. The CDR3 sequence is 14 residues long. For the CDR3, the DNA is TGTGCCAGCAGTCCGGACAGTCCAGCCTACGAGCAGTACTTC. Translated: CASSPDSPAYEQYF.

In its sample, this clone was seen a few times. The CDR3 loop is CASRGYRDRGYNEQFF. CDR3 coding DNA: TGTGCCAGCAGAGGGTACCGGGACAGGGGATACAATGAGCAGTTCTTC. The chain is built from TRBV2 and TRBJ2-1; 10 bases map to TRBD1. Losses at the gene ends were 6 bases for V and 4 bases for J; bases not matched to a gene: 9. The CDR3 loop spans 16 amino acids. The V gene's germline CDR1 is SNHLY and CDR2 FYNNEI.

This clone was recorded only once. V gene TRBV18 combines with J gene TRBJ2-5; a possible D gene is TRBD1 (5 bases). Judging by the DNA end, TRBJ2-7 fits better; the J call may be wrong. Germline lookup yields CDR1 KGHSH and CDR2 LQKENI. The CDR3 consists of 15 residues. The CDR3, as DNA: TGTGCCAGCTCACCACACCCGACAGTTCCCTACGAGCAGTACTTC. Translated: CASSPHPTVPYEQYF.